The 32 T cell receptor beta chains below come from one sample, sequenced in a study of blood T cell repertoires in COVID-19. TCRdb's copy holds only in-frame clones and misses some; the assay was immunoSEQ multiplex PCR. Of about 190,000 clones in the sample, about 77% were seen once. Sequences were obtained from PBMCs or T cells enriched from blood (not recorded which). These receptors all come from a woman in her forties or fifties with acute COVID-19.

V gene TRBV3-1 (or the pseudogene TRBV3-2) combines with J gene TRBJ1-2; 12 positions agree with TRBD1. Germline V CDR1 and CDR2: LGHDT, YNNKEL (reference sequence). The CDR3 spans 16 residues. V was pared by 1 base and J by 7 bases, with 7 bases of the junction left unmatched. The CDR3 coding sequence is TGTGCCAGCAGCCAAGTCCCGGGACAGGGGGCCGGTGGCTACACCTTC. It codes for CASSQVPGQGAGGYTF.

For the CDR3, the DNA is TGTGCCAGTAGTAACACAGGGGGCGGTGAGCAGTTCTTC. Translated, it gives CASSNTGGGEQFF. The chain is built from TRBV19 and TRBJ2-1, with 9 bases that match TRBD1. There are 13 residues in the CDR3. J was trimmed by 9 bases and V by 4 bases; bases with no gene match: 4. In germline, CDR1 is LNHDA, CDR2 SQIVND (reference sequence).

J is TRBJ1-5 and V is TRBV21-1; the D call of TRBD1 is as the table states it, not checked on the DNA. TRBV21-1 is a pseudogene locus. This CDR3 comprises 17 residues. CDR3 sequence: CASSKDRDRGGNQPQHF. The CDR3 DNA is TGTGCCAGCAGCAAAGATCGGGACAGGGGCGGAAATCAGCCCCAGCATTTT.

The V and J genes are TRBV5-6 and TRBJ2-3, with 9 positions matching TRBD1. With V trimmed by 4 bases and J by 5 bases, 11 bases remained unmatched. Germline CDR1 is SGHDT and CDR2 is YYEEEE. The CDR3 is 16 residues long. CDR3 DNA: TGTGCCAGCAGCATAGGGACAGGGAATGGACAAGATACGCAGTATTTT. The encoded protein is CASSIGTGNGQDTQYF.

V and J are TRBV4-1 and TRBJ1-6; unclear D gene. Germline CDR1 and CDR2: MGHRA and YSYEKL. This CDR3 region has 16 residues. V was clipped by 0 bases and J by 1 base, with 7 bases between them. The CDR3 DNA reads as TGCGCCAGCAGCCAAGATCCGTCTTCCTATAATTCACCCCTCCACTTT. Its protein is CASSQDPSSYNSPLHF.

Only a few counts were recorded for this clone. The chain is built from TRBV7-9 and TRBJ2-7; maybe TRBD2 (7 bases). Trimming pared 5 bases from V and 6 bases from J, leaving 11 bases between. The CDR3 consists of 12 residues. Germline lookup yields CDR1 SEHNR and CDR2 FQNEAQ (reference sequence). CDR3 nucleotides: TGTGCCAGCAGCCACAGGGAGGGCGAGCAGTACGTC. Translated: CASSHREGEQYV.

The gene calls are TRBV4-3 and TRBJ1-1; tentative D call: TRBD1 (6 bases). Trimming shortened V by 3 bases and J by 4 bases, and 15 bases separated the two germline ends. The CDR3 covers 15 residues. Germline V gene lookup returns CDR1 LGHNA and CDR2 YSLEER. The CDR3 loop is CASSQNRQASTEAFF. The CDR3 nucleotides are TGCGCCAGCAGCCAGAACCGACAGGCAAGCACTGAAGCTTTCTTT.

V usage is TRBV30 and J usage is TRBJ1-2; a weak D match, TRBD1 (5 bases). The length of the CDR3 is 13 residues. Germline V gene lookup returns CDR1 GTSNPN and CDR2 SVGIG (reference sequence). Trimming pared 1 base from V and 6 bases from J, leaving 12 bases between. CDR3 nucleotide sequence: TGTGCCTGGAGTGAACCTTGGGGCCATGGCTACACCTTC. Amino acid sequence: CAWSEPWGHGYTF.

V gene TRBV13 combines with J gene TRBJ1-1; D is perhaps TRBD1 (5 bases). Germline V gene data show CDR1 as PRHDT and CDR2 as FYEKMQ (reference sequence). This CDR3 comprises 14 residues. The germline V and J ends were trimmed by 5 bases and 1 base, with 11 bases remaining between them. This CDR3 is CASSRLGGNTEAFF. Here the CDR3 DNA reads TGTGCCAGCAGCCGCCTCGGGGGGAACACTGAAGCTTTCTTT. Using reference TRBV13 and TRBJ1-1 for the parts outside the CDR3, the full variable domain is AAGVIQSPRHLIKEKRETATLKCYPIPRHDTVYWYQQGPGQDPQFLISFYEKMQSDKGSIPDRFSAQQFSDYHSELNMSSLELGDSALYFCASSRLGGNTEAFFGQGTRLTVV.

The chain employs TRBV5-4 and TRBJ2-5; D is possibly TRBD1 (6 bases). Per germline, CDR1 SGHNT and CDR2 YYREEE (reference sequence). V was shortened by 4 bases and J by 5 bases, with 18 bases between the two germline ends. CDR3 length: 15 residues. CDR3 loop: CASSQSNRVGETQYF. For the CDR3, the DNA is TGTGCCAGCAGCCAGAGCAACAGGGTCGGGGAGACCCAGTACTTC.

The chain couples TRBV3-1 (or the pseudogene TRBV3-2) to TRBJ1-2, with D tentatively TRBD1 (6 bases). The CDR3 spans 14 residues. V gave up 3 bases and J gave up 2 bases, with 10 bases separating them. Germline CDR1 reads LGHDT; CDR2 reads YNNKEL (reference sequence). For the CDR3, the DNA is TGTGCCAGCAGCCATCGCCAGGGGAACTATGGCTACACCTTC. Translating gives CASSHRQGNYGYTF.

V usage is TRBV3-1 (or the pseudogene TRBV3-2) and J usage is TRBJ2-4; TRBD2 agrees at 10 bases. Germline CDR1 reads LGHDT; CDR2 reads YNNKEL (reference sequence). The CDR3 has 20 residues. Trimming took 0 bases from V and 0 from J; bases not matched to a gene: 11. CDR3 nucleotides: TGTGCCAGCAGCCAAGAGTGGAAGGCTAGCGGGGGACTAGCCAAAAACATTCAGTACTTC. As protein: CASSQEWKASGGLAKNIQYF.

This chain links TRBV30 with TRBJ2-5; D possibly corresponds to TRBD2 (5 bases). In germline, CDR1 is GTSNPN, CDR2 SVGIG (reference sequence). The CDR3 runs 13 residues. V lost 2 bases and J lost 1, with 8 bases in between. CDR3 loop: CAWSQDFQETQYF. CDR3 sequence (DNA): TGTGCCTGGAGTCAGGACTTCCAAGAGACCCAGTACTTC.

This clone was recorded only once. The V gene is TRBV5-1, the J gene TRBJ1-4; D may be TRBD1 (5 bases). Per germline, CDR1 SGHRS and CDR2 YFSETQ. The V and J ends lost 4 bases and 7 bases respectively, with 14 bases between them. The CDR3 totals 14 residues. The CDR3 DNA sequence: TGCGCCAGCAGCCCAGGGCCGGCCGGTGAAAAACTGTTTTTT. It yields the protein CASSPGPAGEKLFF.

The chain is built from TRBV29-1 and TRBJ2-2; tentatively, D is TRBD2 (5 bases). The germline V and J ends were trimmed by 5 bases and 2 bases, with 12 bases remaining between them. The CDR3 is 14 residues long. The V gene's germline CDR1 is SQVTM and CDR2 ANQGSEA. The CDR3 loop reads CSVPGNLNTGELFF. The CDR3, as DNA: TGCAGCGTTCCCGGGAATTTAAACACCGGGGAGCTGTTTTTT.

The genes are TRBV9 and TRBJ1-5; no clear D gene. The V end lost 0 bases, the J end lost 4 bases, and 11 bases lay between the germline ends. CDR1 and CDR2 from the germline V gene are SGDLS and YYNGEE. CDR3 length: 15 amino acids. Here the CDR3 DNA reads TGTGCCAGCAGCGTAGGGCGTACGGGAAATCAGCCCCAGCATTTT. Amino acid sequence: CASSVGRTGNQPQHF.

The J gene is TRBJ2-1, the V gene TRBV25-1; D possibly corresponds to TRBD1 (5 bases). CDR3 length equals 13 residues. The ends were cut back, 0 bases at V and 9 bases at J, with 9 bases in the middle. Germline values: CDR1 MGHDK, CDR2 SYGVNS. The CDR3 spells CASSEYSRGEQFF. The DNA for the CDR3 is TGTGCCAGCAGTGAATATTCTAGGGGTGAGCAGTTCTTC. The whole variable domain, remainder taken from reference TRBV25-1 and TRBJ2-1, is EADIYQTPRYLVIGTGKKITLECSQTMGHDKMYWYQQDPGMELHLIHYSYGVNSTEKGDLSSESTVSRIRTEHFPLTLESARPSHTSQYLCASSEYSRGEQFFGPGTRLTVL.

The chain is built from TRBV5-6 and TRBJ1-2, with 7 positions matching TRBD1. With V trimmed by 4 bases and J by 8 bases, 5 bases remained unmatched. Germline CDR1 is SGHDT and CDR2 is YYEEEE. This CDR3 contains 12 residues. The DNA of the CDR3 is TGTGCCAGCAGCCGGGACAGAAAAGGCTACACCTTC. Protein sequence: CASSRDRKGYTF.

The V call is TRBV5-6, the J call TRBJ1-5; perhaps TRBD1 as D (6 bases). The CDR3 totals 13 residues. CDR1 is SGHDT, CDR2 YYEEEE, per germline. V shed 4 bases and J shed 7 bases, with 12 bases lying between them. This CDR3 reads CASSAGTLQPQHF. CDR3 DNA: TGTGCCAGCAGCGCCGGGACACTCCAGCCCCAGCATTTT. The full variable domain, completed using reference TRBV5-6 and TRBJ1-5, is DAGVTQSPTHLIKTRGQQVTLRCSPKSGHDTVSWYQQALGQGPQFIFQYYEEEERQRGNFPDRFSGHQFPNYSSELNVNALLLGDSALYLCASSAGTLQPQHFGDGTRLSIL.

The J gene is TRBJ1-1, the V gene TRBV12-3 or TRBV12-4; 7 bases line up with TRBD1. V shed 7 bases and J 2 bases; nucleotides not matched to a gene: 4. The CDR3 is made up of 13 amino acids. The DNA of the CDR3 is TGTGCCAGCACTCGACAGGGAAACACTGAAGCTTTCTTT. Encoded protein: CASTRQGNTEAFF.

This chain connects TRBV27 to TRBJ1-2; 9 nucleotides line up with TRBD1. The J segment lost 2 bases and the V segment lost 6 bases, leaving 7 bases of the junction unmatched. Germline loops: CDR1 MNHEY, CDR2 SMNVEV (reference sequence). The CDR3 covers 15 residues. CDR3 nucleotides: TGTGCCAGCAGGACCGACAGGGGGGGGAACTATGGCTACACCTTC. It encodes CASRTDRGGNYGYTF.

This clone was counted ten times or more. V and J are TRBV24-1 and TRBJ2-7; TRBD1 matches 7 bases. After removal of 0 bases from V and 3 bases from J, the junction contained 1 base not matched to a gene. Per germline, CDR1 KGHDR and CDR2 SFDVKD. This CDR3 has 14 residues. The CDR3 sequence is CATSDLDRDYEQYV. The CDR3, as DNA: TGTGCCACCAGTGATTTGGACAGGGACTACGAGCAGTACGTC.

The V and J genes are TRBV5-1 and TRBJ2-3; D ambiguous. Trimming pared 6 bases from V and 1 base from J, leaving 9 bases between. Germline lookup yields CDR1 SGHRS and CDR2 YFSETQ. The CDR3 loop spans 13 amino acids. The CDR3 region is CASKIEGTDTQYF. In DNA form, the CDR3 reads TGCGCCAGCAAAATTGAGGGCACAGATACGCAGTATTTT.

The V gene is TRBV18, the J gene TRBJ1-3; possibly TRBD1 for D (6 bases). V lost 6 bases, J lost 0 bases, and 12 bases lay in between. The CDR3 covers 15 residues. Germline lookup yields CDR1 KGHSH and CDR2 LQKENI. The CDR3 protein is CASSPGQSSGNTIYF. The DNA of the CDR3 is TGTGCCAGCTCGCCTGGACAGAGCTCTGGAAACACCATATATTTT.

The chain is built from TRBV2 and TRBJ1-4, with a weak D call TRBD1 (5 bases). Germline assignment: CDR1 SNHLY and CDR2 FYNNEI. The CDR3 has 14 amino acids. Between the trimmed V and J ends, which lost 2 bases and 8 bases, there was a span of 12 bases. CDR3 nucleotides: TGTGCCAGCAGTGAAATCAGGAGGGACGAAAAACTGTTTTTT. Translating it yields CASSEIRRDEKLFF. The variable domain in full, completed from reference TRBV2 and TRBJ1-4, reads EPEVTQTPSHQVTQMGQEVILRCVPISNHLYFYWYRQILGQKVEFLVSFYNNEISEKSEIFDDQFSVERPDGSNFTLKIRSTKLEDSAMYFCASSEIRRDEKLFFGSGTQLSVL.

Of note for this clone: At one boundary the junction diverges from the germline segment, which might be a read error. The V call is TRBV10-2, the J call TRBJ1-2; no clear D gene. The CDR3 is made up of 15 amino acids. Germline CDR1 is WSHSY and CDR2 is SAAADI. CDR3: CASTERGLANYGYTF. The CDR3 DNA sequence: TGCGCCAGCACTGAGCGGGGTCTAGCTAACTATGGCTACACCTTC.

CDR3: CASSQETGGLGEKLFF. CDR3 coding DNA: TGTGCCAGCAGCCAAGAAACAGGGGGCTTAGGGGAAAAACTGTTTTTT. The V call is TRBV4-2, the J call TRBJ1-4; 9 nucleotides line up with TRBD1. J was trimmed by 8 bases and V by 0 bases; bases with no gene match: 7. The germline V gene encodes CDR1 LGHNA and CDR2 YNFKEQ. CDR3 length: 16 amino acids.

The chain employs TRBV5-1 and TRBJ1-2; 7 bases line up with TRBD1. Germline-derived CDR1 and CDR2 are SGHRS and YFSETQ. The CDR3 is 14 amino acids. V shed 3 bases, J shed 1 base, and the junction held 3 bases outside the gene matches. Here the CDR3 reads CASSSGDSNYGYTF. The CDR3 DNA is TGCGCCAGCAGCTCTGGGGACAGTAACTATGGCTACACCTTC.

The chain combines TRBV19 with TRBJ1-6; 8 bases are a match to TRBD1. V gave up 5 bases and J gave up 10 bases; unmatched junction bases: 4. The length of the CDR3 is 13 residues. Germline V CDR1 and CDR2: LNHDA, SQIVND (reference sequence). CDR3 loop: CASSLPGGSPLHF. CDR3 coding DNA: TGTGCCAGTAGTCTTCCAGGGGGCTCACCCCTCCACTTT.

V gene TRBV28 combines with J gene TRBJ2-5, with 7 bases matching TRBD1. The J segment lost 5 bases and the V segment lost 10 bases, leaving 13 bases of the junction unmatched. Germline values: CDR1 MDHEN, CDR2 SYDVKM. CDR3 length equals 14 residues. CDR3 coding DNA: TGTGCCACCCAACCGGCGAGGGGGCGGGAGACCCAGTACTTC. Amino acid sequence: CATQPARGRETQYF.

A single count supports this clone. The chain recombines TRBV28 with TRBJ1-1; D is unresolved. V was cut by 4 bases and J by 5 bases, with 17 bases left in between. The length of the CDR3 is 15 residues. The germline CDR1 and CDR2 sequences are MDHEN and SYDVKM. CDR3 region: CASSSLGSIRTEAFF. The CDR3 coding sequence is TGTGCCAGCAGTTCATTGGGCAGCATCCGAACTGAAGCTTTCTTT.

The gene calls are TRBV10-1 and TRBJ1-6; 7 bases line up with TRBD1. Looked up from germline, CDR1 is WNHNN and CDR2 is SYGVQD (reference sequence). V shed 3 bases and J 3 bases; nucleotides not matched to a gene: 2. The CDR3 has 15 amino acids. The CDR3 region is CASSESGGYNSPLHF. CDR3 in DNA: TGCGCCAGCAGTGAATCAGGGGGCTATAATTCACCCCTCCACTTT.